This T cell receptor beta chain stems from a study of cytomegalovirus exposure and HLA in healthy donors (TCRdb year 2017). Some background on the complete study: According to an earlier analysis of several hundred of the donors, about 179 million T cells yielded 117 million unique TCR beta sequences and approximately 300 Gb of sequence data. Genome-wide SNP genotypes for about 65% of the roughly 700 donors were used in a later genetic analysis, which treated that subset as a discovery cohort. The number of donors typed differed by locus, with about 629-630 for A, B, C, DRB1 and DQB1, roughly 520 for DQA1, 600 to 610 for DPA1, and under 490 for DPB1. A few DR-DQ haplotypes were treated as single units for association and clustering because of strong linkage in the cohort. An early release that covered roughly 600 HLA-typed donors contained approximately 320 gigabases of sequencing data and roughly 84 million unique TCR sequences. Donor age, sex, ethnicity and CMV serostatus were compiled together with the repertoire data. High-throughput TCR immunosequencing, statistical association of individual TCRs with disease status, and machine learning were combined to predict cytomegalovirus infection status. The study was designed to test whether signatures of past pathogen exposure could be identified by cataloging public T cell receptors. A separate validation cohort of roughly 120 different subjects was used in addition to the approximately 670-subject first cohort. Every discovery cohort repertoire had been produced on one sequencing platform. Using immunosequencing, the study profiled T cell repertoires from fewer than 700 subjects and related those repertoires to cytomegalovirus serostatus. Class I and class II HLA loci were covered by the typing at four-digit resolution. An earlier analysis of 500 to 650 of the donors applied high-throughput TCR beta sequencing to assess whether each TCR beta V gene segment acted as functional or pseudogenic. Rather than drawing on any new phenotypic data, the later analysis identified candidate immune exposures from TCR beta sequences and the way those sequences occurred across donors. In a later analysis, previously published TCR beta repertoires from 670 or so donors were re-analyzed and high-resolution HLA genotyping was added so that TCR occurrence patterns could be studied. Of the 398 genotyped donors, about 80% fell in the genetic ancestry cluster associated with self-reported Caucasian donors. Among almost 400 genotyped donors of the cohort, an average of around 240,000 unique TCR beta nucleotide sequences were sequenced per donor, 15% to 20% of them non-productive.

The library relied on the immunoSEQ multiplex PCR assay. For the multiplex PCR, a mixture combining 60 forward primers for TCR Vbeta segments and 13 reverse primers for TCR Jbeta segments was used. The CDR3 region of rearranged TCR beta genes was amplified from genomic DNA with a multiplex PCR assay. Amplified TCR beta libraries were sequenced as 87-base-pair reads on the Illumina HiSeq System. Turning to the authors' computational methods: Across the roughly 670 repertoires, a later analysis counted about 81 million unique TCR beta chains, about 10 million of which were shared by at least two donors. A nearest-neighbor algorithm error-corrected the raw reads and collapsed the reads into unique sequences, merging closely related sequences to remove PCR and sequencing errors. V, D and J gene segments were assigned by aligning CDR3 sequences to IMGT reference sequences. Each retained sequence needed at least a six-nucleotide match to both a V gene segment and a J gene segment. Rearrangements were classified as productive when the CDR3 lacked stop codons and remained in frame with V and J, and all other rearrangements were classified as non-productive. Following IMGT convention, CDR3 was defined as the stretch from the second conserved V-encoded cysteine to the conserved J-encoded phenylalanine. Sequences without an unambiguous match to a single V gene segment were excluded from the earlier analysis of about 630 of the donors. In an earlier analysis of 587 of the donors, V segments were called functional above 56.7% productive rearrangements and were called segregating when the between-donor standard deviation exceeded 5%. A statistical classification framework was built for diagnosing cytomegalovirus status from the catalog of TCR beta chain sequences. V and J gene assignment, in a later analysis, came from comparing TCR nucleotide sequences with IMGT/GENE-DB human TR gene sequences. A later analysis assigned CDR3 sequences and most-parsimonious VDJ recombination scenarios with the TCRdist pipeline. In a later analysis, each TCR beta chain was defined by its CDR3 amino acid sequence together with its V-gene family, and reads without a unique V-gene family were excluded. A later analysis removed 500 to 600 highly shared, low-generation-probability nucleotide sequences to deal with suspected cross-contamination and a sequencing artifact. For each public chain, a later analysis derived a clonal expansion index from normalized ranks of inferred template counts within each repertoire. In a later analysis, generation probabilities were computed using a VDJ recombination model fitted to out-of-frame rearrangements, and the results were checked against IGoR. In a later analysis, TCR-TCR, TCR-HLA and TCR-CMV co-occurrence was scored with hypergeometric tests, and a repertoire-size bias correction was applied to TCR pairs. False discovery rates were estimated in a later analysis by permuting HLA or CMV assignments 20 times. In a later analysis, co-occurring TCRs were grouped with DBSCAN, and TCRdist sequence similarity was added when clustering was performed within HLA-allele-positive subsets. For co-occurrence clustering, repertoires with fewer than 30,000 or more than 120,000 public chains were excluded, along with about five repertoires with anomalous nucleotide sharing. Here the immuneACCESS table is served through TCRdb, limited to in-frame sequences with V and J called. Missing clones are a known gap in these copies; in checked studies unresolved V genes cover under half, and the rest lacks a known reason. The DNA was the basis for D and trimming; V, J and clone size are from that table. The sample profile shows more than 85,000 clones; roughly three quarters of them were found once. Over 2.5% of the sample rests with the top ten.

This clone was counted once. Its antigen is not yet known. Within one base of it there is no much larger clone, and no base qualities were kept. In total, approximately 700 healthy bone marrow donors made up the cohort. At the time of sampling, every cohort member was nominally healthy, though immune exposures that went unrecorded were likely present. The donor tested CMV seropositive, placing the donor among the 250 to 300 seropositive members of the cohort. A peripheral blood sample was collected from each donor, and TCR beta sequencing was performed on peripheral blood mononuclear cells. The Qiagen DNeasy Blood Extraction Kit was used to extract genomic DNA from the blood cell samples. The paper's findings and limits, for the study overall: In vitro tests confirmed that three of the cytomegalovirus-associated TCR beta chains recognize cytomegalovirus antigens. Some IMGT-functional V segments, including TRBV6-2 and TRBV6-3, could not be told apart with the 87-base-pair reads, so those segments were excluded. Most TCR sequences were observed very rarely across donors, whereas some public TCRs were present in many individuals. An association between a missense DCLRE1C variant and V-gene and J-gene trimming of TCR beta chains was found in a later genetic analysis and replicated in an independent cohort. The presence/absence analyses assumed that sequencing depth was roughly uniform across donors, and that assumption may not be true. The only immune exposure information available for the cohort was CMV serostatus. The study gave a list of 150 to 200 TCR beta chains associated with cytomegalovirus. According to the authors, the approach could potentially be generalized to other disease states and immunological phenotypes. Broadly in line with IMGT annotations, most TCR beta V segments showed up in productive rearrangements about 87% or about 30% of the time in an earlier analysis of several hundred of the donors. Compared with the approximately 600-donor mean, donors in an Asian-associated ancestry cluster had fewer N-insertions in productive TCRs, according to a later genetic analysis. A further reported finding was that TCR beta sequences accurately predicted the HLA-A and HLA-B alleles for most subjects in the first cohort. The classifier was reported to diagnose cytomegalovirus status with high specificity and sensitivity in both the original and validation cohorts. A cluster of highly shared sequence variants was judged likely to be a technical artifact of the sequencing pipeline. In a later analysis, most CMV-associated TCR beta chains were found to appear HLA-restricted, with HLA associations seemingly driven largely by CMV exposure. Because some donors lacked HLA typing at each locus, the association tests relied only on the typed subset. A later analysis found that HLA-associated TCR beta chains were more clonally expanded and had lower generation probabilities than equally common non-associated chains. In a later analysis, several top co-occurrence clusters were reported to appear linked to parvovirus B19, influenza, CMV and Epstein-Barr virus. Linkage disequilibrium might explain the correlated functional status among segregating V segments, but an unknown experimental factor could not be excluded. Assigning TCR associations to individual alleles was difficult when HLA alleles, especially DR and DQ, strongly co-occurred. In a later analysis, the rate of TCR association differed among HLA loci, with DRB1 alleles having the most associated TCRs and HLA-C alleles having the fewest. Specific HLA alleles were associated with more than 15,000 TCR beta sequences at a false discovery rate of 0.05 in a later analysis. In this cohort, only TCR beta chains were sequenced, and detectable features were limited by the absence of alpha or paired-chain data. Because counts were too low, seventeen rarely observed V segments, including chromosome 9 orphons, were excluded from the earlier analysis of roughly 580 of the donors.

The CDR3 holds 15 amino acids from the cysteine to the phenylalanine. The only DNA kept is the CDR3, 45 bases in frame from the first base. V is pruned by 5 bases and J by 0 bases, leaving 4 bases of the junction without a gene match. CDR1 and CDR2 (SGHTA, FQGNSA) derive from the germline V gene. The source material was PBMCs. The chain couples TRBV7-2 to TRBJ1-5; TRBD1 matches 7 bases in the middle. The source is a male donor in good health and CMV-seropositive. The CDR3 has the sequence CASSQGQSSNQPQHF. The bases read TGTGCCAGCAGCCAGGGACAGAGTAGCAATCAGCCCCAGCATTTT.